This T cell receptor beta chain was sequenced in a study of shared clonotypes between healthy human individuals. Assay: immunoSEQ multiplex PCR; the TCRdb copy retains only in-frame clones and omits some. Found here are 640,000 or so clones, 72% of them singletons; the top ten hold under 2%. Free of recent acute infections or vaccinations, the donors were healthy HIV-negative adults. On this clone: What it binds is not known.

Study findings and constraints: It was the non-shared clonotypes that had lower generation probabilities than clonotypes shared by all four donors. With few donors, the genetic and exposure-history diversity represented was limited.

The germline gives CDR1 SSHAT, CDR2 FNYEAQ (reference sequence). The V and J ends lost 2 bases and 1 base, in that order; junction bases with no gene match: 7. The CDR3 is made up of 16 amino acids. Sequenced: memory CD4+ T cells sorted from blood. Subset in this sample: CD45RA-negative fraction. This chain joins TRBV7-7 and TRBJ2-5; 7 bases agree with TRBD2. The clonotype was recovered from a woman younger than 45 in good health. This chain's CDR3 is CASSLLGSGAQETQYF. In nucleotides, the CDR3 is TGTGCCAGCAGCTTATTAGGGAGCGGGGCCCAAGAGACCCAGTACTTC.